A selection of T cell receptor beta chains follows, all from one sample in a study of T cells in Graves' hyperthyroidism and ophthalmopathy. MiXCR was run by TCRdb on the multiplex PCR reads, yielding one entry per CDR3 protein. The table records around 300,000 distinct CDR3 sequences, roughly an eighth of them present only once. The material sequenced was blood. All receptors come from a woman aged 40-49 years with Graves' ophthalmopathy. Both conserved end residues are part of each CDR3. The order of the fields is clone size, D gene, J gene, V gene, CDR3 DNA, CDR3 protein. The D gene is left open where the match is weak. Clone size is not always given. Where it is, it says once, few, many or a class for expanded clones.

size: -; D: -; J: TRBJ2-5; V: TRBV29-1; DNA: TGCAGCGTTGCCGCGTGGGGGGCCTCACAAGAGACCCAGTACTTC; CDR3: CSVAAWGASQETQYF
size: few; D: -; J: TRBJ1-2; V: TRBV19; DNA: TGTGCCAGTAGCATTACAGGGCAGGGCGGCTACACCTTC; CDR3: CASSITGQGGYTF
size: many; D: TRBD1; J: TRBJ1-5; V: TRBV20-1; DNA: TGCAGTGCTACCCTCGACAGGGGATGGCGTCAGCCCCAGCATTTT; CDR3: CSATLDRGWRQPQHF
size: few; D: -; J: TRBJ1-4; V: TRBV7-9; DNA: TGTGCCAGCAGAAGCCAGGACGGATGGGAAAATGAAAAACTGTTTTTT; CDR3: CASRSQDGWENEKLFF
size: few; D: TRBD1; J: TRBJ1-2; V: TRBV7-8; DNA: TGTGCCAGCAGCTTGGGGGGGGACAGCCACTATGGCTACACCTTC; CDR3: CASSLGGDSHYGYTF
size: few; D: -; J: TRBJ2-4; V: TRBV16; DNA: TGTGCCAGCAGCCAATCCGGAGGGGCTGCCAAAAACATTCAGTACTTC; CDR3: CASSQSGGAAKNIQYF
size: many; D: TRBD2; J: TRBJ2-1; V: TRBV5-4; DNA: TGTGCCAGCAGCTCAGGGGCTAGCGGGAGGGCTTACAATGAGCAGTTCTTC; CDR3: CASSSGASGRAYNEQFF
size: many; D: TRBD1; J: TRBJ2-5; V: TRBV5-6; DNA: TGTGCCAGCAGCGGTCGAACAGGGGGCATAGAGACCCAGTACTTC; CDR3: CASSGRTGGIETQYF
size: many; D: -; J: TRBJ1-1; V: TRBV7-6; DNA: TGTGCCAGCAGCTTAGTCTCGTTGGGGGAAGGCACTGAAGCTTTCTTT; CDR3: CASSLVSLGEGTEAFF
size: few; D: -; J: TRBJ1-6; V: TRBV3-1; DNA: TGTGCCAGCAGCCAAGGCGCTTCACCCCTCCACTTT; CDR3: CASSQGASPLHF
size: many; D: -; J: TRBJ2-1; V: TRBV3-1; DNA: TGTGCCAGCAGCCAAGATATAGCCTTCCATGAGCAGTTCTTC; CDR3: CASSQDIAFHEQFF
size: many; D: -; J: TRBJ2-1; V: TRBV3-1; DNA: TGTGCCAGCAGCCGCCCGACCTCGGATGAGCAGTTCTTC; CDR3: CASSRPTSDEQFF
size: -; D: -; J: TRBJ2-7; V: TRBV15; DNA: TGTGCCACCAGCAGAGATTTGGCGGGACCGAGGGGGCGCTCCTACGAGCAGTACTTC; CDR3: CATSRDLAGPRGRSYEQYF
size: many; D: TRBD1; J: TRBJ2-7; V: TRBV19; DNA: TGTGCCAGTAGTAGAACCGGGACAGCTCGATACGAGCAGTACTTC; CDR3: CASSRTGTARYEQYF
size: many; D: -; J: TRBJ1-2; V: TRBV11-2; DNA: TGTGCCAGCAGCTTCGTTGGACAGAGAATCTATGGCTACACCTTC; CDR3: CASSFVGQRIYGYTF
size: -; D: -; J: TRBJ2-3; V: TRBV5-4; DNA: TGTGCCAGCACCAGGGAAGTCCGCGCAGATACGCAGTATTTT; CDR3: CASTREVRADTQYF
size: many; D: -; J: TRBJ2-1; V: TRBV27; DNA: TGTGCCAGCAGTTTCATATCTACCGGGGGTGGTGAGCAGTTCTTC; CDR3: CASSFISTGGGEQFF
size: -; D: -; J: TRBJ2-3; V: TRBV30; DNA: TGTGCCTGGAGTGTTTCAAGCGGTAACACAGATACGCAGTATTTT; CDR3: CAWSVSSGNTDTQYF
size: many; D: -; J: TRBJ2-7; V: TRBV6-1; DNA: TGTGCCAGCAGTAAAAAGGCGGGGATTAGCTCCTACGAGCAGTACTTC; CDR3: CASSKKAGISSYEQYF
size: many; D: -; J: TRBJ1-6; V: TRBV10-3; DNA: TGTGCCATCAGACCCGCCGACCTCGGGATTTCACCCCTCCACTTT; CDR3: CAIRPADLGISPLHF
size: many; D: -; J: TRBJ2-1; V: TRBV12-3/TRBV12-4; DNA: TGTGCCAGCAGCGAATCCACACCGGGCAATGAGCAGTTCTTC; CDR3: CASSESTPGNEQFF
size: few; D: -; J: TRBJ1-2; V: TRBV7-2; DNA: TGTGCCAGCAGCTTTACAGGGATTGCCTATGGCTACACCTTC; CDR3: CASSFTGIAYGYTF
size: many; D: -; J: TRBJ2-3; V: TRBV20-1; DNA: TGCAGTGCTATGTCAGGGCATACGCAGTATTTT; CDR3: CSAMSGHTQYF